Sequencing of this TCR beta chain was carried out in a study of cytomegalovirus exposure and HLA in healthy donors. For the study at large: Researchers previously reported finding some 110 million unique TCR beta sequences from around 200 million T cells. The study's findings and limits: Reports indicated that the classifier achieved high specificity and sensitivity in diagnosing cytomegalovirus status. A link between a missense DCLRE1C variant and TCR beta V- and J-gene trimming emerged from a later analysis.

Despite likely unrecorded immune exposures, the donors were nominally healthy at the time of sampling. Per germline, CDR1 LGHNA and CDR2 YNFKEQ. Germline trimming cut 0 bases from V and 5 bases from J; bases unmatched to any gene: 5. This CDR3 is built from 17 residues. Note on this clone: Its antigen remains unidentified.

PCR used 60 Vbeta primers and 13 Jbeta primers. This table comes from immunoSEQ multiplex PCR, and its TCRdb copy is limited to in-frame clones, with some not included. The table lists 250,000 or so clones, approximately 81% of them singletons. The rearrangement uses TRBV4-2 and TRBJ1-6; the match to TRBD1 covers 9 bases. Sequenced: PBMCs. The clonotype was recovered from an older woman in good health and CMV-seropositive. CDR3: CASSQEGQGLNNSPLHF. As DNA, the CDR3 is TGTGCCAGCAGCCAAGAGGGACAGGGTTTGAATAATTCACCCCTCCACTTT.